This T cell receptor (beta chain) is drawn from a study of cytomegalovirus exposure and HLA in healthy donors. The CDR3 is made up of 13 amino acids. Germline V CDR1 and CDR2: SGHTA, FQGNSA. The V end lost 2 bases, the J end lost 5 bases, and 9 bases lay between the germline ends. The study ran its PCR with 60 Vbeta and 13 Jbeta primers. TCRdb's table, derived via immunoSEQ multiplex PCR, lists solely in-frame clones and lacks some. The data show under 55,000 clones, around 66% seen once. The chain employs TRBV7-2 and TRBJ1-2; D is undetermined. The sequenced sample was PBMCs. This receptor was taken from a man between 18 and 35 years old in good health and CMV-seronegative. The CDR3 sequence is CASSLSEWYGYTF. CDR3 sequence (DNA): TGTGCCAGCAGCTTATCGGAGTGGTATGGCTACACCTTC. Drawing the rest from reference TRBV7-2 and TRBJ1-2, the complete variable domain is GAGVSQSPSNKVTEKGKDVELRCDPISGHTALYWYRQSLGQGLEFLIYFQGNSAPDKSGLPSDRFSAERTGGSVSTLTIQRTQQEDSAVYLCASSLSEWYGYTFGSGTRLTVV.